A single sample is the source of the 11 T cell receptor beta chains below, sequenced in a study of blood T cell repertoires in COVID-19. The table came from immunoSEQ multiplex PCR; TCRdb's copy has only in-frame clones and leaves some out. The sample contains 35,000 to 45,000 clones, roughly 90% of which appear only once. The sequenced sample consisted of peripheral blood. The receptor set was obtained from a human donor in a cohort sampled during active COVID-19.

The CDR3 loop is CASSWLGQGRYEQYF. The CDR3 region has the DNA TGTGCCAGCAGCTGGCTGGGACAGGGTAGATACGAGCAGTACTTC. The chain is built from TRBV5-8 and TRBJ2-7, with 9 bases lining up with TRBD1. Germline values: CDR1 SGHTS, CDR2 YDEGEE. The CDR3 runs to 15 residues. The J segment lost 4 bases and the V segment lost 3 bases, leaving 8 bases of the junction unmatched.

The chain is built from TRBV7-9 and TRBJ2-3; 11 bases agree with TRBD1. The CDR3 sequence is 19 residues long. V shed 5 bases, J shed 0 bases, and the junction held 13 bases outside the gene matches. CDR1 and CDR2 from the germline V gene are SEHNR and FQNEAQ (reference sequence). CDR3 sequence (DNA): TGTGCCAGCAGCCGAAGGACAGGGGGCGCCAGCGCTAGCACAGATACGCAGTATTTT. Its translation is CASSRRTGGASASTDTQYF.

The rearrangement uses TRBV2 and TRBJ1-1, with D perhaps matching TRBD1 (5 bases). From germline, CDR1 is SNHLY and CDR2 FYNNEI. V gave up 2 bases and J gave up 4 bases, with 8 bases separating them. This CDR3 is built from 13 residues. CDR3 sequence reads: CASSERGSTEAFF. The CDR3 nucleotides are TGTGCCAGCAGTGAACGGGGGTCCACTGAAGCTTTCTTT.

This chain joins TRBV9 and TRBJ2-1; 12 bases line up with TRBD2. V shed 4 bases, J shed 10 bases, and the junction held 9 bases outside the gene matches. The CDR3 runs 15 residues. Germline assignment: CDR1 SGDLS and CDR2 YYNGEE. The CDR3: CASSLGLAGSPEQFF. The CDR3 DNA sequence: TGTGCCAGCAGCCTAGGACTAGCGGGATCCCCCGAGCAGTTCTTC. Looking up the rest from reference TRBV9 and TRBJ2-1 gives the full variable domain: DSGVTQTPKHLITATGQRVTLRCSPRSGDLSVYWYQQSLDQGLQFLIQYYNGEERAKGNILERFSAQQFPDLHSELNLSSLELGDSALYFCASSLGLAGSPEQFFGPGTRLTVL.

The V and J genes are TRBV5-8 and TRBJ2-5, with 9 bases fitting TRBD1. This CDR3 comprises 14 residues. Germline assignment: CDR1 SGHTS and CDR2 YDEGEE. With 5 bases clipped from V and 5 bases from J, the junction kept 7 bases outside the gene matches. CDR3 DNA: TGTGCCAGCAGTCCAACAGGGGGCAGGGAGACCCAGTACTTC. It is translated as CASSPTGGRETQYF.

In this sample, this clone turned up a few times. The V gene is TRBV7-2, the J gene TRBJ1-4; D is unclear. The germline CDR1 and CDR2 sequences are SGHTA and FQGNSA. The CDR3 contains 15 residues. Trimming shortened V by 3 bases and J by 2 bases, and 10 bases separated the two germline ends. The CDR3 DNA is TGTGCCAGCAGCTTCATCCCCATGACTAATGAAAAACTGTTTTTT. It specifies CASSFIPMTNEKLFF.

This chain uses TRBV30 with TRBJ2-7; D may be TRBD2 (6 bases). This CDR3 has 12 amino acids. Trimming stripped 1 base from V and 3 bases from J, with 7 bases between. Germline CDR1 reads GTSNPN; CDR2 reads SVGIG (reference sequence). In DNA form, the CDR3 reads TGTGCCTGGAGTGGGAGGGACTACGAGCAGTACTTC. Translating it yields CAWSGRDYEQYF.

The V and J genes are TRBV4-3 and TRBJ1-2; D is ambiguous. CDR3 length: 15 residues. Trimming removed 0 bases at V and 4 bases at J, with 12 bases between. Germline CDR1 is LGHNA and CDR2 is YSLEER. The CDR3 nucleotides are TGCGCCAGCAGCCAAGATGGTCCAGTTGCCTATGGCTACACCTTC. Its protein is CASSQDGPVAYGYTF.

The chain links TRBV4-1 to TRBJ2-3, with 13 bases that match TRBD2. Germline values: CDR1 MGHRA, CDR2 YSYEKL. V lost 3 bases and J lost 5; bases outside the gene matches: 8. This CDR3 region has 17 residues. CDR3 DNA sequence: TGCGCCAGCAGCCAGGATCGACTAGCGGGAGGCGTAGATACGCAGTATTTT. It yields the protein CASSQDRLAGGVDTQYF.

This clone was picked up a small number of times. The CDR3 protein is CASSSGTRNTIYF. Written as DNA, the CDR3 is TGTGCCAGCAGCTCCGGGACACGGAACACCATATATTTT. The chain is built from TRBV7-9 and TRBJ1-3; a possible D gene is TRBD1 (6 bases). V dropped 4 bases and J dropped 7 bases, with 11 bases sitting between them. Germline assignment: CDR1 SEHNR and CDR2 FQNEAQ (reference sequence). CDR3 length: 13 residues.

The rearrangement uses TRBV6-5 and TRBJ1-5; D may be TRBD1 (6 bases). The CDR3 sequence is 15 residues long. The V end was cut by 2 bases, the J end by 4 bases, with 12 bases between. Germline V gene lookup returns CDR1 MNHEY and CDR2 SVGAGI. The DNA for the CDR3 is TGTGCCAGCAGTTACGGGCAGGGGTGGAATCAGCCCCAGCATTTT. This gives the protein CASSYGQGWNQPQHF.